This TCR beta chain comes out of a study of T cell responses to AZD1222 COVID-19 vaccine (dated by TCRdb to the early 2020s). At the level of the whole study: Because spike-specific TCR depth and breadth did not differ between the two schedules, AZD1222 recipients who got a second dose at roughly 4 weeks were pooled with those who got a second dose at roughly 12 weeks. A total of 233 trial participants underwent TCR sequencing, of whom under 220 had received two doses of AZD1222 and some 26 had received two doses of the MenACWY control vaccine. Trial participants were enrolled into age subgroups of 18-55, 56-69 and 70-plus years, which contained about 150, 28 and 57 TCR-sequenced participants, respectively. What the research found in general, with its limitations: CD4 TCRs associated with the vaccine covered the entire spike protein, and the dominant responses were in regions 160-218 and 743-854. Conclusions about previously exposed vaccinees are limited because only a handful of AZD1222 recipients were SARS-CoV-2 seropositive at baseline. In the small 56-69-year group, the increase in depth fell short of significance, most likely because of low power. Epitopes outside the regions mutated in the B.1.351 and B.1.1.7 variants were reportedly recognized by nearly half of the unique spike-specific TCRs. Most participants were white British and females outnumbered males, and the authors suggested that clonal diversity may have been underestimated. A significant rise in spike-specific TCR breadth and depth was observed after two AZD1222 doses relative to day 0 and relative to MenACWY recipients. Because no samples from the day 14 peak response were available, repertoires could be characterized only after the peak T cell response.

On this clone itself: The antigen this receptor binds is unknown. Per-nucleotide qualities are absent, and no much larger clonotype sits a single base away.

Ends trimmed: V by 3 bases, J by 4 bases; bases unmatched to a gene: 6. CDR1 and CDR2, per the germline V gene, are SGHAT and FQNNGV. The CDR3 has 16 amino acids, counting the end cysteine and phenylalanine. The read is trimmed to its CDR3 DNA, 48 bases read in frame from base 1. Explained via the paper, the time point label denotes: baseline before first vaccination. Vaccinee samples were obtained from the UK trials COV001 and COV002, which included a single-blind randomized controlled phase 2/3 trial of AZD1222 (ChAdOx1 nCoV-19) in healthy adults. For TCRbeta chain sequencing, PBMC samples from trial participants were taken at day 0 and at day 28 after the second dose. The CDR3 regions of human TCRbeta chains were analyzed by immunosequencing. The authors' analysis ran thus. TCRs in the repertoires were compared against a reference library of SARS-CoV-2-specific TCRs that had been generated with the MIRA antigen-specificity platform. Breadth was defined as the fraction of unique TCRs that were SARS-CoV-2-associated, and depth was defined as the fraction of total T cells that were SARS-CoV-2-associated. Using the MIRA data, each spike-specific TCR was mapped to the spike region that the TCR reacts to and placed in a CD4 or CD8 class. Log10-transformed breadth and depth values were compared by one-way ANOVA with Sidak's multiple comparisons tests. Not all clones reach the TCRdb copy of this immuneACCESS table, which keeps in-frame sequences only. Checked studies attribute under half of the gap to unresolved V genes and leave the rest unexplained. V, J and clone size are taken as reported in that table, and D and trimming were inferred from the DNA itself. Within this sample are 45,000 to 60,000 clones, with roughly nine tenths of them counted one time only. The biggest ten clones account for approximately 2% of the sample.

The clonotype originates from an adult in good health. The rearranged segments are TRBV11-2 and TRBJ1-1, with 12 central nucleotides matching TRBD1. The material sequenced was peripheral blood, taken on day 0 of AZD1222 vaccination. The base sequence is TGTGCCAGCAGCTTTGGGACAGGGGGCATTGGCACTGAAGCTTTCTTT. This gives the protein CASSFGTGGIGTEAFF. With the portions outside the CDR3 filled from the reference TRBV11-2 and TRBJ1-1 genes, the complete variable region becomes EAGVAQSPRYKIIEKRQSVAFWCNPISGHATLYWYQQILGQGPKLLIQFQNNGVVDDSQLPKDRFSAERLKGVDSTLKIQPAKLEDSAVYLCASSFGTGGIGTEAFFGQGTRLTVV.